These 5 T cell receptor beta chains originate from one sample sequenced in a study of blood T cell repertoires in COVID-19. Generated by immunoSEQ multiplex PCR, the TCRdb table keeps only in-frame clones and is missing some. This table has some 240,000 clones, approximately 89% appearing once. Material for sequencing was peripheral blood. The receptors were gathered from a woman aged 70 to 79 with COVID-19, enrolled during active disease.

This chain's CDR3 is CASSKTSGGLGFF. The CDR3 DNA sequence: TGTGCCAGCAGCAAGACTAGCGGGGGCTTGGGGTTCTTC. V usage is TRBV5-4 and J usage is TRBJ2-1, with TRBD2 identical over 12 bases. This CDR3 is built from 13 residues. The V segment lost 4 bases and the J segment 15 bases; nucleotides outside the gene matches: 8. The germline V gene has CDR1 SGHNT and CDR2 YYREEE (reference sequence).

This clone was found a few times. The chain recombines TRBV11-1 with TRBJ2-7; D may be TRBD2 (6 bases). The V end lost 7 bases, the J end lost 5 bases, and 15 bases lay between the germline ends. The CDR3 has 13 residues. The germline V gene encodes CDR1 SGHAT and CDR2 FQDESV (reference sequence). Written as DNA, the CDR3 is TGTGCCAGCAACTCAGGACTATTCGACGAGCAGTACTTC. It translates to CASNSGLFDEQYF.

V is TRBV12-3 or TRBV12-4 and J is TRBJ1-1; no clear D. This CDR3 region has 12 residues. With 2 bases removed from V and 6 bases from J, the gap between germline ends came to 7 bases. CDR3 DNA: TGTGCCAGCAGTTTAATGGGCTCTGAAGCTTTCTTT. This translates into CASSLMGSEAFF.

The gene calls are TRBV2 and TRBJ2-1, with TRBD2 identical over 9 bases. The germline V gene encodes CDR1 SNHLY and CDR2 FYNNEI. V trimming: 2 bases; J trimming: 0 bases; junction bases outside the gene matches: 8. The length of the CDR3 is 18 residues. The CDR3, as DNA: TGTGCCAGCAGTGAATCCGCCGAGGGACTAGCCTCCTACAATGAGCAGTTCTTC. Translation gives CASSESAEGLASYNEQFF. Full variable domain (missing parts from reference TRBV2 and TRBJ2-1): EPEVTQTPSHQVTQMGQEVILRCVPISNHLYFYWYRQILGQKVEFLVSFYNNEISEKSEIFDDQFSVERPDGSNFTLKIRSTKLEDSAMYFCASSESAEGLASYNEQFFGPGTRLTVL.

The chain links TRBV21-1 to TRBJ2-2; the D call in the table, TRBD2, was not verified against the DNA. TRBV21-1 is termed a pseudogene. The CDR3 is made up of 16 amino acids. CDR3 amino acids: CASSKGLAGGTGELFF. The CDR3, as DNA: TGTGCCAGCAGCAAGGGACTAGCGGGGGGAACCGGGGAGCTGTTTTTT.